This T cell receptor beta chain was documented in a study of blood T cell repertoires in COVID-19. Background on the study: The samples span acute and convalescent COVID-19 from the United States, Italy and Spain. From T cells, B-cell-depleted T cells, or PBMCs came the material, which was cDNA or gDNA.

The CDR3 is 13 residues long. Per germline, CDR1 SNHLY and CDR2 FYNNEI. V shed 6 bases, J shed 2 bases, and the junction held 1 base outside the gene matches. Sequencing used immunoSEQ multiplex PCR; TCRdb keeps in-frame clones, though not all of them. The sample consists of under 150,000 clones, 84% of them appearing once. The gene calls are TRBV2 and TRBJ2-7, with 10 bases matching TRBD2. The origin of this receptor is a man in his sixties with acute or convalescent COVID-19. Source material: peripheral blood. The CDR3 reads CASRTSGTYEQYF. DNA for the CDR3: TGTGCCAGCAGAACTAGCGGGACCTACGAGCAGTACTTC. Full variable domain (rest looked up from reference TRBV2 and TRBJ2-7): EPEVTQTPSHQVTQMGQEVILRCVPISNHLYFYWYRQILGQKVEFLVSFYNNEISEKSEIFDDQFSVERPDGSNFTLKIRSTKLEDSAMYFCASRTSGTYEQYFGPGTRLTVT.